This T cell receptor beta chain was recorded in a study of T cell responses to AZD1222 COVID-19 vaccine. V lost 5 bases to trimming and J lost 7 bases, with 9 bases between them. The length of the CDR3 is 11 residues. Germline V gives CDR1 SGHTA, CDR2 FQGNSA. Using immunoSEQ multiplex PCR, the repertoire was profiled, and TCRdb retains in-frame clones only, with some absent. The sample contains some 50,000 clones, approximately 86% of which appear only once. Study outcomes and limitations: Across the whole spike, CD4 TCRs peaked at regions 160-218 and 743-854. Clonal diversity may have been underestimated in mostly white British donors.

The table lists this clone with a count of one. Its antigen remains unknown. The source is an adult in good health. The rearrangement links TRBV7-2 to TRBJ2-7; D gene uncertain. The sample in question was peripheral blood, obtained on day 0 of AZD1222 vaccination. Here the CDR3 DNA reads TGTGCCAGCAGCCTTTCGACGGAGCAGTACTTC. This codes for CASSLSTEQYF.